These 27 T cell receptor beta chains share one sample of origin, sequenced in a study of blood T cell repertoires in COVID-19. Some clones are missing from TCRdb's copy, which holds only in-frame ones; the method was immunoSEQ multiplex PCR. This table has 70,000 to 100,000 clones, about 90% appearing once. Sequences were obtained from peripheral blood. These receptors were collected from a woman at least 80 years old with active or convalescent COVID-19.

The chain's CDR3 is CASSLGGQVAYNEQFF. The CDR3 region has the DNA TGCGCCAGCAGCTTGGGCGGACAGGTAGCCTACAATGAGCAGTTCTTC. The chain recombines TRBV5-1 with TRBJ2-1; 7 nucleotides align to TRBD1. This CDR3 has 16 residues. The germline CDR1 and CDR2 sequences are SGHRS and YFSETQ. Trimming removed 0 bases from V and 2 bases from J; junction bases left unmatched: 5.

This sequence joins TRBV6-5 and TRBJ2-1; the D gene is possibly TRBD2 (5 bases). The V gene's germline CDR1 is MNHEY and CDR2 SVGAGI. The CDR3 has 15 residues. V dropped 0 bases and J dropped 4 bases, with 10 bases sitting between them. The CDR3 DNA reads as TGTGCCAGCAGTTACTCGGCTAGCCAATACAATGAGCAGTTCTTC. It specifies CASSYSASQYNEQFF.

The CDR3 reads CASSSRQGTEQFF. The CDR3 DNA reads as TGTGCCAGCAGCTCACGACAGGGAACTGAGCAGTTCTTC. The V call is TRBV11-2, the J call TRBJ2-1, with TRBD1 matching over 7 bases. The CDR3 is 13 amino acids. Germline V gene sequence: CDR1 SGHAT, CDR2 FQNNGV. V dropped 4 bases and J dropped 9; count of bases not matched to a gene: 6.

CDR3 residues: CASSPPNPGQISGNTIYF. For the CDR3, the DNA is TGTGCCAGCAGTCCCCCAAACCCAGGACAGATCTCTGGAAACACCATATATTTT. The chain is built from TRBV28 and TRBJ1-3, with a tentative D call TRBD1 (6 bases). Germline CDR1 reads MDHEN; CDR2 reads SYDVKM. This CDR3 comprises 18 residues. V shed 5 bases and J shed 0 bases, with 20 bases lying between them.

The rearrangement joins TRBV19 to TRBJ2-2; 8 bases align to TRBD2. V gave up 7 bases and J gave up 7 bases; unmatched junction bases: 11. The CDR3 is 15 residues long. Germline V gene lookup returns CDR1 LNHDA and CDR2 SQIVND (reference sequence). The CDR3 sequence is CASTKNSGTDGELFF. The CDR3 DNA follows: TGTGCCAGTACCAAAAATAGCGGGACCGACGGGGAGCTGTTTTTT.

The chain combines TRBV21-1 with TRBJ2-7; TRBD2 is the table's D call, not checked against the DNA. TRBV21-1 is designated a pseudogene. CDR3 length: 14 amino acids. The CDR3 spells CASSNWAGAYEQYF. For the CDR3, the DNA is TGTGCCAGCAGCAACTGGGCGGGGGCCTACGAGCAGTACTTC.

The chain employs TRBV5-1 and TRBJ2-5, with 7 bases fitting TRBD2. Per the germline V gene, CDR1 is SGHRS and CDR2 is YFSETQ. V lost 0 bases and J lost 4; bases outside the gene matches: 6. The CDR3 sequence is 15 residues long. CDR3 amino acids: CASSLVGLAAETQYF. The CDR3 DNA sequence: TGCGCCAGCAGCTTGGTTGGTCTAGCGGCAGAGACCCAGTACTTC. The variable domain in full, completed from reference TRBV5-1 and TRBJ2-5, reads KAGVTQTPRYLIKTRGQQVTLSCSPISGHRSVSWYQQTPGQGLQFLFEYFSETQRNKGNFPGRFSGRQFSNSRSEMNVSTLELGDSALYLCASSLVGLAAETQYFGPGTRLLVL.

This clone was observed a few times. The chain joins TRBV5-1 to TRBJ1-6, with 9 bases that match TRBD1. The V and J ends lost 1 base and 14 bases, in that order; junction bases with no gene match: 10. Germline CDR1 and CDR2: SGHRS and YFSETQ. The length of the CDR3 is 15 residues. CDR3: CASSLSGQGFLTLHF. CDR3 coding DNA: TGCGCCAGCAGCTTGTCCGGACAGGGGTTTTTGACCCTCCACTTT.

This sequence joins TRBV6-5 and TRBJ1-1; D ambiguous. Germline assignment: CDR1 MNHEY and CDR2 SVGAGI. This CDR3 is built from 11 residues. The ends were cut back, 2 bases at V and 11 bases at J, with 9 bases in the middle. Here the CDR3 reads CASSYAREAFF. In DNA form, the CDR3 reads TGTGCCAGCAGTTACGCCCGCGAGGCTTTCTTT.

J is TRBJ1-5 and V is TRBV19; D gene ambiguous. V was trimmed by 5 bases and J by 4 bases, leaving 12 bases between them. The CDR3 consists of 14 residues. Germline-derived CDR1 and CDR2 are LNHDA and SQIVND (reference sequence). This CDR3 reads CASSRLQLNQPQHF. The CDR3 DNA reads TGTGCCAGTAGTCGATTACAGTTAAATCAGCCCCAGCATTTT.

J is TRBJ2-1 and V is TRBV28; 10 positions agree with TRBD1. Germline assignment: CDR1 MDHEN and CDR2 SYDVKM. The junction had 7 bases not matched to a gene; V was cut back by 5 bases and J by 6 bases. This CDR3 contains 15 residues. The CDR3 is CASSPTDRGGNEQFF. CDR3 DNA: TGTGCCAGCAGTCCCACGGACAGGGGGGGCAATGAGCAGTTCTTC.

CDR3 protein: CASSLVSQPQHF. The CDR3 DNA follows: TGTGCCAGCAGCCTAGTTAGTCAGCCCCAGCATTTT. The chain employs TRBV7-9 and TRBJ1-5; no clear D gene. Per the germline V gene, CDR1 is SEHNR and CDR2 is FQNEAQ (reference sequence). With 5 bases removed from V and 6 bases from J, the gap between germline ends came to 8 bases. CDR3 size: 12 residues.

The chain links TRBV28 to TRBJ2-1; weak D call: TRBD1 (7 bases). Deletions cut 10 bases from V and 3 bases from J, with 16 bases between. The CDR3 sequence is 14 residues long. Germline CDR1 reads MDHEN; CDR2 reads SYDVKM. This CDR3 is CATLGGTVYNEQFF. CDR3 nucleotides: TGTGCCACCCTCGGAGGGACAGTCTACAATGAGCAGTTCTTC.

The gene calls are TRBV7-2 and TRBJ2-1, with TRBD2 matching over 10 bases. Germline V gene lookup returns CDR1 SGHTA and CDR2 FQGNSA. The ends lost 2 bases at V and 5 bases at J; junction bases unmatched: 9. The CDR3 sequence is 17 residues long. The CDR3 bases are TGTGCCAGCAGCTTACCCACTTTTAGCGGGAGGAACAATGAGCAGTTCTTC. Residues: CASSLPTFSGRNNEQFF.

On this clone itself: The junction departs from the called germline gene at one end, perhaps through a read error. The genes are TRBV28 and TRBJ2-7; a weak D match, TRBD1 (5 bases). Looked up from germline, CDR1 is MDHEN and CDR2 is SYDVKM. This CDR3 contains 13 residues. CDR3 sequence: CASSFLGLAGFRF. CDR3 nucleotides: TGTGCCAGCAGTTTCCTGGGTTTGGCAGGGTTTAGGTTC.

This clone was recorded only once. The rearrangement links TRBV2 to TRBJ1-4, with 8 bases fitting TRBD1. In germline, CDR1 is SNHLY, CDR2 FYNNEI. The length of the CDR3 is 15 residues. Trimming took 5 bases from V and 4 from J; bases not matched to a gene: 6. Here the CDR3 reads CASSSDRGLNEKLFF. In nucleotides, the CDR3 is TGTGCCAGCAGTTCCGACAGGGGTCTTAATGAAAAACTGTTTTTT.

This rearrangement joins TRBV7-2 to TRBJ2-1; D gene uncertain. The CDR3 has 13 residues. Germline CDR1 and CDR2: SGHTA and FQGNSA. Trimming shortened V by 5 bases and J by 4 bases, and 9 bases separated the two germline ends. The CDR3 coding sequence is TGTGCCAGCAGCCCAGGTACTTACAATGAGCAGTTCTTC. Translation: CASSPGTYNEQFF.

The sample holds a few counts of this clone. The chain combines TRBV9 with TRBJ1-1; D unresolved. Germline CDR1 SGDLS, CDR2 YYNGEE. Trimming removed 1 base from V and 0 bases from J, with 4 bases in between. The CDR3 extends over 13 amino acids. For the CDR3, the DNA is TGTGCCAGCAGCGTAAACATGAACACTGAAGCTTTCTTT. It is translated as CASSVNMNTEAFF.

V gene TRBV28 combines with J gene TRBJ2-3; tentatively, D is TRBD1 (6 bases). Germline V gene data show CDR1 as MDHEN and CDR2 as SYDVKM. V lost 3 bases and J 1 base, leaving 11 bases between the germline ends. The CDR3 consists of 15 residues. CDR3 protein: CASSFWGRGTDTQYF. The CDR3 DNA sequence: TGTGCCAGCAGTTTTTGGGGGCGCGGCACAGATACGCAGTATTTT.

The chain employs TRBV28 and TRBJ1-6; perhaps TRBD1 as D (5 bases). The CDR3 contains 13 residues. The germline V gene encodes CDR1 MDHEN and CDR2 SYDVKM. Trimming pared 7 bases from V and 10 bases from J, leaving 14 bases between. As DNA, the CDR3 is TGTGCCAGCAAGGGCAGGGATCGGTCACCCCTCCACTTT. Protein: CASKGRDRSPLHF.

This clone has only one observation. The chain employs TRBV27 and TRBJ1-1; the match to TRBD1 covers 10 bases. The germline V gene encodes CDR1 MNHEY and CDR2 SMNVEV (reference sequence). The trim removed 4 bases at V and 2 bases at J, leaving 13 bases unmatched. The CDR3 extends over 18 amino acids. The CDR3 DNA is TGTGCCAGCAGTTCCTTGTCAATGGGACAGGGGATTAACACTGAAGCTTTCTTT. Protein: CASSSLSMGQGINTEAFF.

The chain is built from TRBV15 and TRBJ2-1; D is perhaps TRBD1 (5 bases). Germline CDR1 and CDR2: LNHNV and YYDKDF (reference sequence). The length of the CDR3 is 12 residues. The ends were cut back, 3 bases at V and 9 bases at J, with 9 bases in the middle. The CDR3 loop reads CATSRGLSEQFF. The CDR3 nucleotides read TGTGCCACCAGCAGGGGGCTAAGTGAGCAGTTCTTC. Full variable domain (outside the CDR3, taken from reference TRBV15 and TRBJ2-1): DAMVIQNPRYQVTQFGKPVTLSCSQTLNHNVMYWYQQKSSQAPKLLFHYYDKDFNNEADTPDNFQSRRPNTSFCFLDIRSPGLGDTAMYLCATSRGLSEQFFGPGTRLTVL.

The CDR3 sequence is CATSPGYNEQFF. CDR3 nucleotide sequence: TGTGCCACCAGCCCGGGATACAATGAGCAGTTCTTC. The J gene is TRBJ2-1, the V gene TRBV24-1, with D perhaps TRBD2 (5 bases). CDR1 KGHDR and CDR2 SFDVKD come from the germline V gene. V was shortened by 7 bases and J by 4 bases, with 7 bases between the two germline ends. The length of the CDR3 is 12 residues.

The gene calls are TRBV5-1 and TRBJ2-1, with 10 nucleotides matching TRBD1. CDR3 length: 15 amino acids. Germline V gene lookup returns CDR1 SGHRS and CDR2 YFSETQ. Trimming took 0 bases from V and 7 from J; bases not matched to a gene: 4. CDR3 in DNA: TGCGCCAGCAGCTTGGGACAGGGGGCTTTGAATGAGCAGTTCTTC. As protein: CASSLGQGALNEQFF.

This clone was counted only a few times. This chain joins TRBV28 and TRBJ1-4; 8 bases line up with TRBD1. Trimming cost V 7 bases and J 5 bases; bases outside gene matches: 9. The CDR3 extends over 15 amino acids. Germline CDR1 MDHEN, CDR2 SYDVKM. DNA for the CDR3: TGTGCCAGCATTCAGGGGGGACAGGTCAATGAAAAACTGTTTTTT. This encodes CASIQGGQVNEKLFF.

The rearrangement joins TRBV27 to TRBJ2-1; TRBD2 is a possible D gene (6 bases). V was clipped by 4 bases and J by 7 bases, with 20 bases between them. The CDR3 length is 16 residues. Per the germline V gene, CDR1 is MNHEY and CDR2 is SMNVEV (reference sequence). In DNA, the CDR3 is TGTGCCAGCAGTTCAACGGGAGCTGGGTTTTATAATGAGCAGTTCTTC. Translation gives CASSSTGAGFYNEQFF.

The V gene is TRBV5-1, the J gene TRBJ2-3, with 9 bases lining up with TRBD1. With V trimmed by 3 bases and J by 4 bases, 6 bases remained unmatched. The CDR3 totals 15 residues. CDR1 is SGHRS, CDR2 YFSETQ, per germline. The CDR3 sequence: CASSWDRELADTQYF. CDR3 sequence (DNA): TGCGCCAGCAGCTGGGACAGGGAATTAGCAGATACGCAGTATTTT.